These T cell receptor beta chains were read from a single sample in a study of T cells in Graves' hyperthyroidism and ophthalmopathy. In TCRdb, the multiplex PCR reads were re-called with MiXCR into one record per CDR3 protein. In the table there are around 560,000 distinct CDR3 sequences, approximately 15% of which are singletons. Specimen: blood. The receptors shown here come from a woman in her late teens or twenties with Graves' hyperthyroidism. Each CDR3 is given with its conserved first and last residue. Fields, in order: J gene, clone size, V gene, D gene, CDR3 DNA, CDR3 protein. The D gene is left open where the match is weak. Clone size is stated in some rows and not others, as once, few, many or a class when expanded.

J gene: TRBJ2-3; clone size: .; V gene: TRBV10-2; D gene: .; CDR3 DNA: TGCGCCAGCGTACTAGGAGCTCGTCGCACAGATACGCAGTATTTT; CDR3 protein: CASVLGARRTDTQYF
J gene: TRBJ1-2; clone size: many; V gene: TRBV24-1; D gene: .; CDR3 DNA: TGTGCCACCAGTGATTCGGACGGGGCCTATGGCTACACCTTC; CDR3 protein: CATSDSDGAYGYTF
J gene: TRBJ2-1; clone size: .; V gene: TRBV24-1; D gene: .; CDR3 DNA: TGTGCCACCAGTTATAGGGACGATGAGCAGTTCTTC; CDR3 protein: CATSYRDDEQFF
J gene: TRBJ2-5; clone size: .; V gene: TRBV11-2; D gene: TRBD2; CDR3 DNA: TGTGCCAGCAGCCCCGGGGCTAGCGGGGGTGAAGAGACCCAGTACTTC; CDR3 protein: CASSPGASGGEETQYF
J gene: TRBJ2-3; clone size: .; V gene: TRBV29-1; D gene: .; CDR3 DNA: TGCAGCGTTGATGGCCGCACAGATACGCAGTATTTT; CDR3 protein: CSVDGRTDTQYF
J gene: TRBJ1-2; clone size: many; V gene: TRBV7-9; D gene: .; CDR3 DNA: TGTGCCAGCAGCTTCGGCGCGACGCTTAATGGCTACACCTTC; CDR3 protein: CASSFGATLNGYTF
J gene: TRBJ1-2; clone size: .; V gene: TRBV6-1; D gene: TRBD1; CDR3 DNA: TGTGCCAGCAGTCCACCGGACAGGGGGCTTGGCTACACCTTC; CDR3 protein: CASSPPDRGLGYTF
J gene: TRBJ2-5; clone size: many; V gene: TRBV24-1; D gene: TRBD1; CDR3 DNA: TGTGCCACCAGTGATCAGGGGACAGCCACCCAAGAGACCCAGTACTTC; CDR3 protein: CATSDQGTATQETQYF
J gene: TRBJ2-3; clone size: .; V gene: TRBV9; D gene: TRBD1; CDR3 DNA: TGTGCCAGCAGCGTCCCTTCACAGGGGGGTCCAACAGATACGCAGTATTTT; CDR3 protein: CASSVPSQGGPTDTQYF
J gene: TRBJ2-5; clone size: few; V gene: TRBV27; D gene: .; CDR3 DNA: TGTGCCAGCAGTTTTCACGCCGCGGGTTTGTACTTC; CDR3 protein: CASSFHAAGLYF
J gene: TRBJ2-5; clone size: many; V gene: TRBV5-1; D gene: .; CDR3 DNA: TGCGCCAGCAGCTACAGGACACAACAAGAGACCCAGTACTTC; CDR3 protein: CASSYRTQQETQYF
J gene: TRBJ1-2; clone size: .; V gene: TRBV7-9; D gene: TRBD1; CDR3 DNA: TGTGCCAGCAGCCCTCAGGGCCAGGGGGGCTTGTTGGATGGCTACACCTTC; CDR3 protein: CASSPQGQGGLLDGYTF
J gene: TRBJ2-7; clone size: .; V gene: TRBV7-2; D gene: TRBD2; CDR3 DNA: TGTGCCAGCAGCACCAGACCCTCACTAGCGTTCGGGCAGTACTTC; CDR3 protein: CASSTRPSLAFGQYF
J gene: TRBJ1-5; clone size: .; V gene: TRBV7-9; D gene: .; CDR3 DNA: TGTGCCATCAGCCCAGGAAGGCGGCCCCAGCATTTT; CDR3 protein: CAISPGRRPQHF
J gene: TRBJ2-3; clone size: few; V gene: TRBV24-1; D gene: .; CDR3 DNA: TGTGCCACCAGTGACACTCCAGATACGCAGTATTTT; CDR3 protein: CATSDTPDTQYF
J gene: TRBJ2-6; clone size: .; V gene: TRBV6-5; D gene: .; CDR3 DNA: TGTGCCAGCAGTTACGGAGGGGGGGCCAACGTCCTGACTTTC; CDR3 protein: CASSYGGGANVLTF
J gene: TRBJ2-3; clone size: .; V gene: TRBV29-1; D gene: TRBD2; CDR3 DNA: TGCAGCGTTGAAGACATAGCGGGAACTTTCACAGATACGCAGTATTTT; CDR3 protein: CSVEDIAGTFTDTQYF
J gene: TRBJ1-1; clone size: many; V gene: TRBV24-1; D gene: TRBD1; CDR3 DNA: TGTGCCACCAGTGCTTCCCAGGGGGGAAACACTGAAGCTTTCTTT; CDR3 protein: CATSASQGGNTEAFF
J gene: TRBJ1-1; clone size: .; V gene: TRBV18; D gene: .; CDR3 DNA: TGTGCCAGCTCACCACTATCGGAGGGGGCTGAAGCTTTCTTT; CDR3 protein: CASSPLSEGAEAFF
J gene: TRBJ2-2; clone size: many; V gene: TRBV12-3/TRBV12-4; D gene: TRBD1; CDR3 DNA: TGTGCCAGCAGTCCCTTAGGGACAGGGCACACCGGGGAGCTGTTTTTT; CDR3 protein: CASSPLGTGHTGELFF
J gene: TRBJ1-1; clone size: many; V gene: TRBV7-9; D gene: TRBD1; CDR3 DNA: TGTGCCAGCAGCTTAGGTTCGGCAGGGGGTGAAGCTTTCTTT; CDR3 protein: CASSLGSAGGEAFF
J gene: TRBJ2-1; clone size: many; V gene: TRBV11-2; D gene: TRBD2; CDR3 DNA: TGTGCCAGCAGCCCGACCCGGACTAGCGGTTACAATGAGCAGTTCTTC; CDR3 protein: CASSPTRTSGYNEQFF
J gene: TRBJ2-1; clone size: .; V gene: TRBV7-8; D gene: .; CDR3 DNA: TGTGCCAGCACCCTTAGAGGTTATTACAATGAGCAGTTCTTC; CDR3 protein: CASTLRGYYNEQFF
J gene: TRBJ2-3; clone size: many; V gene: TRBV30; D gene: TRBD2; CDR3 DNA: TGTGCCTGGAATAGCGGGAGTCTGACAGATACGCAGTATTTT; CDR3 protein: CAWNSGSLTDTQYF
J gene: TRBJ2-7; clone size: few; V gene: TRBV5-1; D gene: .; CDR3 DNA: TGCGCCAGCAGCTCCGCTCCCGCCACGCTAACCTACGAGCAGTACTTC; CDR3 protein: CASSSAPATLTYEQYF
J gene: TRBJ1-4; clone size: .; V gene: TRBV11-2; D gene: .; CDR3 DNA: TGTGCCAGCAGCTTGAGTGGTCGAAAACTGTTTTTT; CDR3 protein: CASSLSGRKLFF
J gene: TRBJ1-1; clone size: few; V gene: TRBV7-9; D gene: TRBD1; CDR3 DNA: TGTGCCAGCAGCTCGGGACAGTCCATAGGCGCTTTCTTT; CDR3 protein: CASSSGQSIGAFF
J gene: TRBJ1-1; clone size: many; V gene: TRBV12-3/TRBV12-4; D gene: .; CDR3 DNA: TGTGCCAGCAGTCCCCGGCAGGGTTTCACTGAAGCTTTCTTT; CDR3 protein: CASSPRQGFTEAFF
J gene: TRBJ2-3; clone size: many; V gene: TRBV20-1; D gene: TRBD1; CDR3 DNA: TGCAGTGCTATTAGGGACAGGGCCACAGATACGCAGTATTTT; CDR3 protein: CSAIRDRATDTQYF
J gene: TRBJ1-6; clone size: few; V gene: TRBV5-1; D gene: .; CDR3 DNA: TGCGCCAGCAGCTTGGAACCGGAACGACGCTCCTATAATTCACCCCTCCACTTT; CDR3 protein: CASSLEPERRSYNSPLHF
J gene: TRBJ2-3; clone size: few; V gene: TRBV6-2/TRBV6-3; D gene: .; CDR3 DNA: TGTGCCAGCAGTACCCGGGATACGCAGTATTTT; CDR3 protein: CASSTRDTQYF
J gene: TRBJ2-1; clone size: many; V gene: TRBV12-3/TRBV12-4; D gene: TRBD2; CDR3 DNA: TGTGCCAGCAGTTTTGGGGACTATTACAATGAGCAGTTCTTC; CDR3 protein: CASSFGDYYNEQFF
J gene: TRBJ2-1; clone size: few; V gene: TRBV9; D gene: TRBD2; CDR3 DNA: TGTGCCAGCAGCACCAGCGGGGGGTACTACAATGAGCAGTTCTTC; CDR3 protein: CASSTSGGYYNEQFF
J gene: TRBJ1-5; clone size: few; V gene: TRBV30; D gene: TRBD1; CDR3 DNA: TGTGCCTGGAGTCTAGGGGGCGGCAATCAGCCCCAGCATTTT; CDR3 protein: CAWSLGGGNQPQHF
J gene: TRBJ2-7; clone size: .; V gene: TRBV19; D gene: .; CDR3 DNA: TGTGCCAGTGGAAGGGGGGTAACCTACGAGCAGTACTTC; CDR3 protein: CASGRGVTYEQYF
J gene: TRBJ1-2; clone size: .; V gene: TRBV29-1; D gene: .; CDR3 DNA: TGCAGCGTACTCTGGTTATTGGGGGACTATGGCTACACCTTC; CDR3 protein: CSVLWLLGDYGYTF
J gene: TRBJ2-1; clone size: many; V gene: TRBV7-8; D gene: .; CDR3 DNA: TGTGCCAGCAGCTTATTGGGCAGGAGCTCCTACAATGAGCAGTTCTTC; CDR3 protein: CASSLLGRSSYNEQFF
J gene: TRBJ2-2; clone size: many; V gene: TRBV20-1; D gene: TRBD2; CDR3 DNA: TGCAGTGCTAGATCGGGGGGGGGGAGGTGGAACACCGGGGAGCTGTTTTTT; CDR3 protein: CSARSGGGRWNTGELFF
J gene: TRBJ2-7; clone size: .; V gene: TRBV6-2/TRBV6-3; D gene: .; CDR3 DNA: TGTGCCAGCAGTCCGGACACTCCCTACGAGCAGTACTTC; CDR3 protein: CASSPDTPYEQYF
J gene: TRBJ2-2; clone size: .; V gene: TRBV6-4; D gene: .; CDR3 DNA: TGTGCCAGCAGCAGACGACCCGGGACATATAGCACCGGGGAGCTGTTTTTT; CDR3 protein: CASSRRPGTYSTGELFF
J gene: TRBJ2-7; clone size: many; V gene: TRBV20-1; D gene: .; CDR3 DNA: TGCAGTGCCGTTAAGGCTACAGGAGACTACGAGCAGTACTTC; CDR3 protein: CSAVKATGDYEQYF
J gene: TRBJ2-7; clone size: few; V gene: TRBV7-9; D gene: .; CDR3 DNA: TGTGCCAGCAGCTTATCGGCTTTCCCCTACGAGCAGTACTTC; CDR3 protein: CASSLSAFPYEQYF
J gene: TRBJ1-1; clone size: .; V gene: TRBV9; D gene: .; CDR3 DNA: TGTGCCAGCAGCGTAGATCCTCGAGGCGGGGCGAAGCCTGAAGCTTTCTTT; CDR3 protein: CASSVDPRGGAKPEAFF
J gene: TRBJ2-3; clone size: many; V gene: TRBV20-1; D gene: .; CDR3 DNA: TGCAGTGCTAGGACACACAACACAGATACGCAGTATTTT; CDR3 protein: CSARTHNTDTQYF
J gene: TRBJ2-7; clone size: once; V gene: TRBV7-8; D gene: .; CDR3 DNA: TGCGCCAGCAGCCAAGATTACGAAGAGCAGTACTTC; CDR3 protein: CASSQDYEEQYF
J gene: TRBJ1-5; clone size: few; V gene: TRBV4-1; D gene: .; CDR3 DNA: TGCGCCAGCAGCCAAGAACTCTGGGGCAATCAGCCCCAGCATTTT; CDR3 protein: CASSQELWGNQPQHF
J gene: TRBJ1-1; clone size: .; V gene: TRBV5-1; D gene: .; CDR3 DNA: TGCGCCAGCAGCTTGGCCCAAGGAGCTGAAGCTTTCTTT; CDR3 protein: CASSLAQGAEAFF
J gene: TRBJ2-7; clone size: .; V gene: TRBV7-2; D gene: TRBD2; CDR3 DNA: TGTGCCAGCAGCTTAGACGGGAGCGGGAGTCGGCACGAGCAGTACTTC; CDR3 protein: CASSLDGSGSRHEQYF
J gene: TRBJ1-5; clone size: many; V gene: TRBV15; D gene: .; CDR3 DNA: TGTGCCACCAGCAGAGAGACCAATCCCCATCAGCCCCAGCATTTT; CDR3 protein: CATSRETNPHQPQHF
J gene: TRBJ2-3; clone size: many; V gene: TRBV20-1; D gene: .; CDR3 DNA: TGCAGTGCTAGAGATGGCGGACGGCCAGATACGCAGTATTTT; CDR3 protein: CSARDGGRPDTQYF
J gene: TRBJ1-6; clone size: few; V gene: TRBV6-1; D gene: .; CDR3 DNA: TGTGCCAGCAGTTTTGGGACGTATAATTCACCCCTCCACTTT; CDR3 protein: CASSFGTYNSPLHF
J gene: TRBJ2-7; clone size: few; V gene: TRBV4-1; D gene: .; CDR3 DNA: TGCGCCAGCAGCCAATTTGGGGTATACGAGCAGTACTTC; CDR3 protein: CASSQFGVYEQYF
J gene: TRBJ1-6; clone size: many; V gene: TRBV2; D gene: .; CDR3 DNA: TGTGCCAGCAGTGACAAGGACTATAATTCACCCCTCCACTTT; CDR3 protein: CASSDKDYNSPLHF
J gene: TRBJ1-2; clone size: many; V gene: TRBV2; D gene: .; CDR3 DNA: TGTGCCAGCAGTGAAGCGGAGGGGGTTGGCTACACCTTC; CDR3 protein: CASSEAEGVGYTF
J gene: TRBJ1-4; clone size: few; V gene: TRBV20-1; D gene: .; CDR3 DNA: TGCAGTGCTAGCGGGGGCACCGAAAAACTGTTTTTT; CDR3 protein: CSASGGTEKLFF
J gene: TRBJ2-7; clone size: many; V gene: TRBV29-1; D gene: TRBD2; CDR3 DNA: TGCAGCGTTCGTGGGTCGGTCCGGGGGGGCGGCGAGCAGTACTTC; CDR3 protein: CSVRGSVRGGGEQYF
J gene: TRBJ2-5; clone size: many; V gene: TRBV11-3; D gene: .; CDR3 DNA: TGTGCCAGCAGCTTAGGCCCGGCGGGGACCCAGTACTTC; CDR3 protein: CASSLGPAGTQYF
J gene: TRBJ2-1; clone size: few; V gene: TRBV28; D gene: TRBD2; CDR3 DNA: TGTGCCAGCAGTTTAGATAGGACTAGCGGGGATAAATACAATGAGCAGTTCTTC; CDR3 protein: CASSLDRTSGDKYNEQFF
J gene: TRBJ2-5; clone size: few; V gene: TRBV19; D gene: TRBD1; CDR3 DNA: TGTGCCAGTACTCCGGGACAGGACCAAGAGACCCAGTACTTC; CDR3 protein: CASTPGQDQETQYF
J gene: TRBJ1-4; clone size: .; V gene: TRBV29-1; D gene: .; CDR3 DNA: TGCAGCGTCGCGGCGGATAGGGGTAATGAAAAACTGTTTTTT; CDR3 protein: CSVAADRGNEKLFF